Each of the 28 T cell receptor beta chains below was sequenced from the same sample in a study of shared clonotypes between healthy human individuals. Produced via immunoSEQ multiplex PCR; TCRdb's table is partial and in-frame only. The sample records around 700,000 clones, about two thirds being singletons. The sequenced sample was memory CD4+ T cells sorted from blood. The subset denotes: CD45RA-negative fraction. These receptor sequences come from a woman under 40 in good health.

The rearrangement links TRBV15 to TRBJ2-1; unclear D gene. Trimming cost V 1 base and J 8 bases, with 12 bases left between them. This CDR3 spans 14 amino acids. Germline lookup yields CDR1 LNHNV and CDR2 YYDKDF (reference sequence). CDR3 in amino acids: CATSRGSESYEQFF. The CDR3 coding sequence is TGTGCCACCAGCAGAGGTAGTGAATCCTATGAGCAGTTCTTC.

This sequence joins TRBV27 and TRBJ2-3, with a weak D call TRBD1 (6 bases). The CDR3 spans 14 residues. Germline assignment: CDR1 MNHEY and CDR2 SMNVEV (reference sequence). Between the trimmed V and J ends, which lost 5 bases and 5 bases, there was a span of 14 bases. CDR3 sequence: CASSNGGAGDTQYF. The CDR3 nucleotides read TGTGCCAGCAGTAATGGGGGCGCAGGAGATACGCAGTATTTT.

This clone has ten or more counts. The chain carries TRBV4-2 and TRBJ2-4, with D unclear. V was shortened by 0 bases and J by 6 bases, with 12 bases between the two germline ends. This CDR3 has 15 residues. CDR1 and CDR2 from the germline V gene are LGHNA and YNFKEQ. The CDR3, as DNA: TGTGCCAGCAGCCAAGATATTAAGGGCACAAACATTCAGTACTTC. This codes for CASSQDIKGTNIQYF.

As for this clone: The sample holds other DNA sequences that translate to the same CDR3. This chain connects TRBV6-1 to TRBJ1-2; D ambiguous. The CDR3 spans 12 residues. V lost 2 bases and J lost 5, with 6 bases in between. From germline, CDR1 is MNHNS and CDR2 SASEGT. The CDR3 reads CASSELDYGYTF. The CDR3 coding sequence is TGTGCCAGCAGTGAATTGGATTATGGCTACACCTTC.

The chain uses TRBV4-1 and TRBJ2-7; TRBD2 matches at 11 bases. V dropped 0 bases and J dropped 0; count of bases not matched to a gene: 13. The CDR3 is 20 amino acids. Germline assignment: CDR1 MGHRA and CDR2 YSYEKL. The CDR3 nucleotides read TGCGCCAGCAGCCAAGAAAGGGGGGATAGCGGGAGGGCCGTCTCCTACGAGCAGTACTTC. It encodes CASSQERGDSGRAVSYEQYF.

This clone has just a few counts. The same CDR3 also results from other DNA sequences found in this sample. In DNA, the CDR3 is TGTGCCAGCAGCTTGGGGCAGAACACTGAAGCTTTCTTT. Its protein product is CASSLGQNTEAFF. The genes are TRBV7-6 and TRBJ1-1; the D gene is possibly TRBD1 (5 bases). Between the trimmed V and J ends, which lost 3 bases and 1 base, there was a span of 6 bases. The germline CDR1 and CDR2 sequences are SGHVS and FNYEAQ. This CDR3 comprises 13 residues.

The chain joins TRBV11-2 to TRBJ2-1; a possible D gene is TRBD1 (5 bases). The germline V gene encodes CDR1 SGHAT and CDR2 FQNNGV. The V end was cut by 2 bases, the J end by 6 bases, with 11 bases between. The CDR3 has 14 amino acids. The CDR3 loop reads CASSLQRTPNEQFF. The DNA for the CDR3 is TGTGCCAGCAGCTTACAAAGGACACCCAATGAGCAGTTCTTC.

The chain recombines TRBV21-1 with TRBJ2-2; the table names TRBD1, a call not compared with the DNA. TRBV21-1 is a pseudogene segment. The CDR3 runs 17 residues. CDR3 coding DNA: TGTGCCAGCGTCCCGCCGGACAGGGGCCCTGACACCGGGGAGCTGTTTTTT. Its translation: CASVPPDRGPDTGELFF.

V usage is TRBV7-9 and J usage is TRBJ2-2; D not resolved. Trimming removed 2 bases from V and 6 bases from J, with 10 bases in between. Germline V gene lookup returns CDR1 SEHNR and CDR2 FQNEAQ (reference sequence). This CDR3 is built from 14 residues. The CDR3 nucleotides read TGTGCCAGCAGCTTAATTTCTAGTGCCGGGGAGCTGTTTTTT. This sequence encodes CASSLISSAGELFF.

This clone was recorded only once. The gene calls are TRBV4-2 and TRBJ2-2; possibly TRBD2 for D (5 bases). Per germline, CDR1 LGHNA and CDR2 YNFKEQ. Trimming removed 0 bases at V and 8 bases at J, with 22 bases between. The CDR3 totals 18 residues. CDR3 DNA: TGTGCCAGCAGCCAAGAACGGGAAGCGGCACTCTTGAGGGGGGAGCTGTTTTTT. Translating gives CASSQEREAALLRGELFF.

The chain employs TRBV10-3 and TRBJ1-2; D is possibly TRBD1 (5 bases). V was trimmed by 3 bases and J by 3 bases, leaving 11 bases between them. The CDR3 consists of 14 residues. Germline CDR1 is ENHRY and CDR2 is SYGVKD. The CDR3 bases are TGTGCCATCAGTGAAGCAGGGTGGGACTATGGCTACACCTTC. This translates into CAISEAGWDYGYTF.

Concerning this clone: The sample contains more than one DNA sequence encoding this CDR3. This chain joins TRBV9 and TRBJ2-2, with TRBD2 identical over 11 bases. The CDR3 runs to 17 residues. Trimming at V came to 3 bases and at J to 4 bases, leaving 8 bases not matched to a gene. Germline lookup yields CDR1 SGDLS and CDR2 YYNGEE. The CDR3 is CASSARSGRDLTGELFF. Written as DNA, the CDR3 is TGTGCCAGCAGCGCACGTAGCGGGAGGGATCTCACCGGGGAGCTGTTTTTT.

This sequence joins TRBV6-5 and TRBJ1-2; 7 positions match TRBD1. This CDR3 comprises 14 residues. The trim removed 4 bases at V and 2 bases at J, leaving 4 bases unmatched. Looked up from germline, CDR1 is MNHEY and CDR2 is SVGAGI. CDR3 sequence reads: CASSSAGQNYGYTF. The CDR3 coding sequence is TGTGCCAGCAGTTCGGCGGGACAGAACTATGGCTACACCTTC.

The J gene is TRBJ1-5, the V gene TRBV6-5; 9 bases agree with TRBD1. Germline assignment: CDR1 MNHEY and CDR2 SVGAGI. J was trimmed by 7 bases and V by 4 bases; bases with no gene match: 11. There are 16 residues in the CDR3. CDR3 in amino acids: CASSLTGTGPWQPQHF. The CDR3 bases are TGTGCCAGCAGTTTAACCGGGACAGGGCCTTGGCAGCCCCAGCATTTT.

The rearrangement joins TRBV9 to TRBJ1-2; unclear D gene. CDR3 length: 12 amino acids. Trimming left V 7 bases short and J 2 bases short, with 9 bases between. The germline CDR1 and CDR2 sequences are SGDLS and YYNGEE. The CDR3 loop is CASRKENYGYTF. In DNA, the CDR3 is TGTGCCAGCCGCAAGGAGAACTATGGCTACACCTTC.

This chain connects TRBV6-1 to TRBJ2-2, with D unclear. The CDR3 runs 14 residues. Between the trimmed V and J ends, which lost 6 bases and 6 bases, there was a span of 14 bases. Germline CDR1 and CDR2: MNHNS and SASEGT. Here the CDR3 reads CASRDQATAGELFF. CDR3 bases: TGTGCCAGCAGGGACCAAGCGACGGCCGGGGAGCTGTTTTTT.

This clone was seen a few times. This sequence joins TRBV28 and TRBJ1-1, with 9 bases fitting TRBD1. The V and J ends lost 7 bases and 6 bases, in that order; junction bases with no gene match: 9. Germline values: CDR1 MDHEN, CDR2 SYDVKM. The CDR3 is 14 residues long. CDR3 sequence reads: CASNKQGAVAEAFF. The CDR3 nucleotides are TGTGCCAGCAACAAACAGGGGGCGGTCGCTGAAGCTTTCTTT.

This chain uses TRBV2 with TRBJ2-3, with 7 bases that match TRBD2. Losses at the gene ends were 4 bases for V and 14 bases for J; bases not matched to a gene: 6. The V gene's germline CDR1 is SNHLY and CDR2 FYNNEI. The CDR3 is 11 amino acids. The CDR3 nucleotides read TGTGCCAGCAGTGGTGGGATAGCGGGGTATTTT. It specifies CASSGGIAGYF.

This clone was observed at least ten times. V usage is TRBV27 and J usage is TRBJ2-5; 9 nucleotides match TRBD2. V lost 6 bases, J lost 4 bases, and 12 bases stayed unmatched. Germline-derived CDR1 and CDR2 are MNHEY and SMNVEV (reference sequence). This CDR3 is built from 16 residues. CDR3 bases: TGTGCCAGCAGGATGGGGTTTGGCGGGAGGGCAGAGACCCAGTACTTC. It codes for CASRMGFGGRAETQYF.

This chain joins TRBV25-1 and TRBJ1-2; a possible D gene is TRBD1 (6 bases). Looked up from germline, CDR1 is MGHDK and CDR2 is SYGVNS. The CDR3 is 13 residues long. Between the trimmed V and J ends, which lost 5 bases and 4 bases, there was a span of 11 bases. Here the CDR3 reads CASSMTGLYGYTF. The CDR3 DNA follows: TGTGCCAGCAGTATGACAGGCCTCTATGGCTACACCTTC.

The CDR3 loop is CAISENWDEQFF. Written as DNA, the CDR3 is TGTGCCATCAGTGAGAATTGGGATGAGCAGTTCTTC. V usage is TRBV10-3 and J usage is TRBJ2-1; no reliable D call. Germline V gene lookup returns CDR1 ENHRY and CDR2 SYGVKD. Trimming took off 2 bases at V and 8 bases at J, with 7 bases between the two ends. The CDR3 has 12 residues.

Regarding this clone: A much larger clone differs by one base, so this may be a read error. J is TRBJ1-3 and V is TRBV5-1, with D unclear. Deletions cut 7 bases from V and 2 bases from J, with 10 bases between. Germline loops: CDR1 SGHRS, CDR2 YFSETQ. This CDR3 is built from 13 residues. The CDR3 DNA sequence: TGCGCCAGCTACGAGACAACTGGAAACACCATATATTTT. Encoded protein: CASYETTGNTIYF.

This clone came up once. DNA for the CDR3: TGTGCCAGCAGTAAGGCCGGGAGAGGATTCTACAATGAGCAGTTCTTC. Translating gives CASSKAGRGFYNEQFF. The V gene is TRBV28, the J gene TRBJ2-1; tentative D call: TRBD2 (6 bases). The germline V gene encodes CDR1 MDHEN and CDR2 SYDVKM. With 5 bases removed from V and 3 bases from J, the gap between germline ends came to 17 bases. The CDR3 consists of 16 residues.

CDR3 bases: TGCGCCAGCAGCCAAGGTGGGGACAGTAACACCATATATTTT. This codes for CASSQGGDSNTIYF. The rearrangement uses TRBV4-1 and TRBJ1-3; 7 bases fit TRBD1. The germline CDR1 and CDR2 sequences are MGHRA and YSYEKL. This CDR3 is 14 amino acids long. Germline trimming cut 1 base from V and 7 bases from J; bases unmatched to any gene: 4.

V gene TRBV27 combines with J gene TRBJ2-5; TRBD2 matches 13 bases. With V trimmed by 3 bases and J by 1 base, 5 bases remained unmatched. This CDR3 spans 17 amino acids. CDR1 is MNHEY, CDR2 SMNVEV, per germline (reference sequence). The CDR3 is CASSFRLAGGGQETQYF. CDR3 sequence (DNA): TGTGCCAGCAGTTTCAGACTAGCGGGAGGAGGCCAAGAGACCCAGTACTTC.

This chain joins TRBV6-6 and TRBJ2-1; a weak D match, TRBD2 (6 bases). V lost 0 bases and J 9 bases, leaving 15 bases between the germline ends. The germline V gene encodes CDR1 MNHNY and CDR2 SVGAGI (reference sequence). The CDR3 contains 15 residues. CDR3 in DNA: TGTGCCAGCAGTTACTCGATGTGGGGGAGGAGTGAGCAGTTCTTC. Translation gives CASSYSMWGRSEQFF.

This clone has only a few counts. This rearrangement joins TRBV5-1 to TRBJ2-5; D remains ambiguous. V was shortened by 1 base and J by 4 bases, with 8 bases between the two germline ends. Per the germline V gene, CDR1 is SGHRS and CDR2 is YFSETQ. This CDR3 is 13 amino acids long. CDR3 protein: CASSLTALETQYF. The CDR3 coding sequence is TGCGCCAGCAGCTTGACGGCACTAGAGACCCAGTACTTC. The whole variable domain, filled in from reference TRBV5-1 and TRBJ2-5, reads KAGVTQTPRYLIKTRGQQVTLSCSPISGHRSVSWYQQTPGQGLQFLFEYFSETQRNKGNFPGRFSGRQFSNSRSEMNVSTLELGDSALYLCASSLTALETQYFGPGTRLLVL.

The chain employs TRBV11-3 and TRBJ2-3, with 8 bases matching TRBD1. This CDR3 has 16 amino acids. CDR1 and CDR2 from the germline V gene are SGHNT and YENEEA. The junction had 9 bases not matched to a gene; V was cut back by 5 bases and J by 2 bases. CDR3 nucleotides: TGTGCCAGCAGCCGAGGAGCGACAGGGGCCACAGATACGCAGTATTTT. Its translation is CASSRGATGATDTQYF.